This T cell receptor beta chain is from a study of cytomegalovirus exposure and HLA in healthy donors. General study points: Evidence from a later analysis indicated that most CMV-associated TCR beta chains looked HLA-restricted.

PCR involved 60 Vbeta and 13 Jbeta primers. Measured with immunoSEQ multiplex PCR; TCRdb has only the in-frame clones, and not every one. The table includes approximately 45,000 clones, about 78% detected once. The CDR3 loop spans 15 amino acids. Germline-derived CDR1 and CDR2 are SGHAT and FQNNGV. Between the trimmed V and J ends, which lost 0 bases and 5 bases, there was a span of 8 bases. Remarks on this clone: The antigen remains unidentified.

The TCR originated in a woman aged 25 to 39 in good health and CMV-seronegative. The rearrangement uses TRBV11-2 and TRBJ1-6, with no clear D. The specimen sequenced was PBMCs. This chain's CDR3 is CASSLEAGDNSPLHF. CDR3 coding DNA: TGTGCCAGCAGCTTAGAGGCAGGTGATAATTCACCCCTCCACTTT. Based on the CDR3 plus reference TRBV11-2 and TRBJ1-6, the full variable domain is EAGVAQSPRYKIIEKRQSVAFWCNPISGHATLYWYQQILGQGPKLLIQFQNNGVVDDSQLPKDRFSAERLKGVDSTLKIQPAKLEDSAVYLCASSLEAGDNSPLHFGNGTRLTVT.